These T cell receptor beta chains were read from a single sample in a study of shared clonotypes between healthy human individuals. Using immunoSEQ multiplex PCR, the repertoire was profiled, and TCRdb retains in-frame clones only, with some absent. The table has about 470,000 clones, 79% seen once. The sequencing input was PBMCs. The receptors were sampled from a woman aged 40 to 55 in good health. Some clones in this sample may be carry-over from other donors' samples. Both conserved end residues are part of each CDR3. Fields, in order: clone size, D gene, J gene, V gene, CDR3 DNA, CDR3 protein. A D gene is named only where the DNA matches it firmly. Part of the rows lack a size; the others show once, few, many or a class for expanded clones.

clone size: -; D gene: TRBD2; J gene: TRBJ2-1; V gene: TRBV10-3; CDR3 DNA: TGTGCCATCAGTGAGCCCACCAAAGCGGGAGTGCGGGTGGAAAATGAGCAGTTCTTC; CDR3 protein: CAISEPTKAGVRVENEQFF
clone size: once; D gene: -; J gene: TRBJ2-2; V gene: TRBV2; CDR3 DNA: TGTGCCAGCAGTGAATGGGCGCCGAACACCGGGGAGCTGTTTTTT; CDR3 protein: CASSEWAPNTGELFF
clone size: once; D gene: TRBD2; J gene: TRBJ2-7; V gene: TRBV28; CDR3 DNA: TGTGCCAGCAGTCTCACGCAGGGAGGGGAGCAGTACTTC; CDR3 protein: CASSLTQGGEQYF
clone size: -; D gene: -; J gene: TRBJ2-1; V gene: TRBV28; CDR3 DNA: TGTGCCAGCAGTCCCCAGTTCGTAGGATTGAGTGAGCAGTTCTTC; CDR3 protein: CASSPQFVGLSEQFF
clone size: -; D gene: -; J gene: TRBJ1-4; V gene: TRBV7-9; CDR3 DNA: TGTGCCAGCAGCCGCGGCGGAACAACTAATGAAAAACTGTTTTTT; CDR3 protein: CASSRGGTTNEKLFF
clone size: -; D gene: -; J gene: TRBJ1-1; V gene: TRBV30; CDR3 DNA: TGTGCCTGGAGTGTTCTGAACACTGAAGCTTTCTTT; CDR3 protein: CAWSVLNTEAFF
clone size: -; D gene: -; J gene: TRBJ2-3; V gene: TRBV12-5; CDR3 DNA: TGTGCTAGTGGTTTGTCTGGGTTATTTAGAGATACGCAGTATTTT; CDR3 protein: CASGLSGLFRDTQYF
clone size: -; D gene: TRBD2; J gene: TRBJ2-1; V gene: TRBV10-2; CDR3 DNA: TGCGCCAGCGCCGGGACTAGCGGGAGGGCCAGGACTGAGCAGTTCTTC; CDR3 protein: CASAGTSGRARTEQFF
clone size: -; D gene: -; J gene: TRBJ1-2; V gene: TRBV30; CDR3 DNA: TGTGCCTGGAGTGTACGGGGGCAGATTAACTATGGCTACACCTTC; CDR3 protein: CAWSVRGQINYGYTF
clone size: -; D gene: -; J gene: TRBJ2-1; V gene: TRBV6-6; CDR3 DNA: TGTGCCAGCATGGGACTGAACAATGAGCAGTTCTTC; CDR3 protein: CASMGLNNEQFF
clone size: -; D gene: -; J gene: TRBJ1-4; V gene: TRBV19; CDR3 DNA: TGTGCCAGTAGTCCAACTAATGAAAAACTGTTTTTT; CDR3 protein: CASSPTNEKLFF
clone size: -; D gene: TRBD2; J gene: TRBJ2-3; V gene: TRBV7-2; CDR3 DNA: TGTGCCAGCAGCCTTCAGACTAGCGGGATCGCCACAGATACGCAGTATTTT; CDR3 protein: CASSLQTSGIATDTQYF
clone size: -; D gene: -; J gene: TRBJ2-7; V gene: TRBV5-4; CDR3 DNA: TGTGCCAGCAGCTTGGGTACTAGCAGATCCTACGAGCAGTACTTC; CDR3 protein: CASSLGTSRSYEQYF
clone size: -; D gene: -; J gene: TRBJ2-3; V gene: TRBV30; CDR3 DNA: TGTGCCTGGAGTCCAACCCCCGTACCAGATACGCAGTATTTT; CDR3 protein: CAWSPTPVPDTQYF
clone size: once; D gene: TRBD2; J gene: TRBJ2-3; V gene: TRBV13; CDR3 DNA: TGTGCCAGCAGCTTAGTAGCGGGAAGAGTTTTAAGCACAGATACGCAGTATTTT; CDR3 protein: CASSLVAGRVLSTDTQYF
clone size: -; D gene: -; J gene: TRBJ2-2; V gene: TRBV5-1; CDR3 DNA: TGCGCCAGCAGCGAGGAACCCGGGGAGCTGTTTTTT; CDR3 protein: CASSEEPGELFF
clone size: -; D gene: TRBD1; J gene: TRBJ2-7; V gene: TRBV15; CDR3 DNA: TGTGCCACCAGCAGAGGACAGGGATCCTACGAGCAGTACTTC; CDR3 protein: CATSRGQGSYEQYF
clone size: -; D gene: TRBD1; J gene: TRBJ1-4; V gene: TRBV29-1; CDR3 DNA: TGCAGCGCTTCACAGGGGGCAACGGAAAAACTGTTTTTT; CDR3 protein: CSASQGATEKLFF
clone size: -; D gene: -; J gene: TRBJ2-7; V gene: TRBV30; CDR3 DNA: TGTGCCTGGAGTGCGGGCGGGTTCGATGACCAAAATTACGAGCAGTACTTC; CDR3 protein: CAWSAGGFDDQNYEQYF
clone size: -; D gene: TRBD2; J gene: TRBJ2-3; V gene: TRBV5-1; CDR3 DNA: TGCGCCAGCAGCTTGGCCGGACTAGCGGGATCACAGGGGGATACGCAGTATTTT; CDR3 protein: CASSLAGLAGSQGDTQYF
clone size: -; D gene: -; J gene: TRBJ1-1; V gene: TRBV27; CDR3 DNA: TGTGCCAGCAGTTTGGAACACCCGGAGTACACTGAAGCTTTCTTT; CDR3 protein: CASSLEHPEYTEAFF
clone size: -; D gene: -; J gene: TRBJ1-2; V gene: TRBV5-4; CDR3 DNA: TGTGCCAGCAGCCGGAGGGGGGGGGACTATGGCTACACCTTC; CDR3 protein: CASSRRGGDYGYTF
clone size: -; D gene: -; J gene: TRBJ2-1; V gene: TRBV21-1; CDR3 DNA: TGTGCCAGCACGAAAAAGAGGACTAGCGGGAGTGAATCCTACAATGAGCAGTTCTTC; CDR3 protein: CASTKKRTSGSESYNEQFF
clone size: -; D gene: -; J gene: TRBJ1-3; V gene: TRBV6-1; CDR3 DNA: TGTGCCAGCAGTGAAGCGCAGGTCTCTGGAAACACCATATATTTT; CDR3 protein: CASSEAQVSGNTIYF
clone size: few; D gene: -; J gene: TRBJ1-1; V gene: TRBV7-2; CDR3 DNA: TGTGCCAGCAGCTTAGTCAGGGACAAGGCTGAAGCTTTCTTT; CDR3 protein: CASSLVRDKAEAFF
clone size: -; D gene: TRBD2; J gene: TRBJ2-4; V gene: TRBV28; CDR3 DNA: TGTGCCAGCAGTTTAAGTCCGGGAGGGCCAACTATTCAGTACTTC; CDR3 protein: CASSLSPGGPTIQYF